Shown below are 25 T cell receptor beta chains from a single sample sequenced in a study of OX40 agonist ivuxolimab in advanced cancers. Profiled with immunoSEQ multiplex PCR; TCRdb holds only in-frame clones, not every one. The sample lists 52,000 or so clones; approximately 94% were seen once. The sequencing here drew on CD4+ or CD8+ T cells sorted from blood, taken in a trial of the OX40 agonist ivuxolimab. The receptors here all came from an adult with an advanced solid tumor such as melanoma, head and neck, liver or kidney cancer.

The rearrangement links TRBV5-1 to TRBJ1-1; 8 bases align to TRBD1. Germline loops: CDR1 SGHRS, CDR2 YFSETQ. The CDR3 contains 14 residues. J gave up 5 bases and V 3 bases, and 6 bases lay outside the gene matches. The CDR3 reads CASSYTTGGTEAFF. The CDR3 DNA reads TGCGCCAGCAGCTATACCACAGGGGGTACTGAAGCTTTCTTT.

The rearrangement links TRBV7-3 to TRBJ2-3; TRBD2 might be the D (6 bases). The CDR3 spans 15 residues. Trimming left V 0 bases short and J 2 bases short, with 9 bases between. Germline CDR1 and CDR2: SGHTA and FQGTGA. The CDR3 loop is CASSLTSGDTDTQYF. The CDR3 nucleotides read TGTGCCAGCAGCTTAACTAGCGGAGACACAGATACGCAGTATTTT.

V is TRBV11-2 and J is TRBJ2-5, with TRBD1 matching over 8 bases. J was trimmed by 5 bases and V by 5 bases; bases with no gene match: 10. The V gene's germline CDR1 is SGHAT and CDR2 FQNNGV. This CDR3 comprises 15 residues. The CDR3 reads CASSPPAGGWETQYF. Written as DNA, the CDR3 is TGTGCCAGCAGCCCCCCGGCAGGGGGCTGGGAGACCCAGTACTTC.

The chain links TRBV7-9 to TRBJ2-1; D unresolved. Germline V gives CDR1 SEHNR, CDR2 FQNEAQ (reference sequence). CDR3 length: 12 residues. V was shortened by 5 bases and J by 7 bases, with 9 bases between the two germline ends. CDR3 region: CASSLVVNEQFF. In DNA form, the CDR3 reads TGTGCCAGCAGCCTAGTGGTGAATGAGCAGTTCTTC.

V is TRBV18 and J is TRBJ2-3; no firm D call. The CDR3 loop spans 15 amino acids. V dropped 3 bases and J dropped 2 bases, with 12 bases sitting between them. Per germline, CDR1 KGHSH and CDR2 LQKENI. The CDR3 sequence is CASSPVRQTTDTQYF. CDR3 in DNA: TGTGCCAGCTCACCGGTACGGCAGACCACAGATACGCAGTATTTT.

The J gene is TRBJ1-2, the V gene TRBV15; TRBD1 matches at 7 bases. Germline V lookup: CDR1 LNHNV, CDR2 YYDKDF (reference sequence). The CDR3 runs 15 residues. V was pared by 1 base and J by 8 bases, with 10 bases of the junction left unmatched. The CDR3 DNA follows: TGTGCCACCAGCAGAGCCCCCGACAGGGTCGGCGGCTACACCTTC. Translation gives CATSRAPDRVGGYTF.

The chain has TRBV19 and TRBJ2-1, with 11 bases lining up with TRBD1. The germline gives CDR1 LNHDA, CDR2 SQIVND (reference sequence). There are 15 residues in the CDR3. Unmatched junction bases numbered 5, after V lost 7 bases and J lost 3 bases. The CDR3: CASITGTGGYNEQFF. The CDR3 region has the DNA TGTGCCAGTATCACCGGGACAGGGGGCTACAATGAGCAGTTCTTC.

The chain links TRBV5-4 to TRBJ2-3; no reliable D call. Deletions cut 1 base from V and 8 bases from J, with 5 bases between. The V gene's germline CDR1 is SGHNT and CDR2 YYREEE (reference sequence). The CDR3 extends over 11 amino acids. The CDR3: CASSLYGTQYF. The CDR3 DNA reads as TGTGCCAGCAGCTTGTATGGTACGCAGTATTTT.

V and J are TRBV28 and TRBJ1-2; a weak D match, TRBD1 (5 bases). Germline CDR1 reads MDHEN; CDR2 reads SYDVKM. Trimming shortened V by 5 bases and J by 2 bases, and 15 bases separated the two germline ends. This CDR3 has 15 residues. The CDR3 region is CASSQTGGINYGYTF. CDR3 sequence (DNA): TGTGCCAGCAGTCAAACCGGGGGGATCAACTATGGCTACACCTTC.

The rearrangement links TRBV5-1 to TRBJ2-7; D uncertain. Germline lookup yields CDR1 SGHRS and CDR2 YFSETQ. Deletions cut 0 bases from V and 3 bases from J, with 7 bases between. There are 13 residues in the CDR3. The CDR3 nucleotides are TGCGCCAGCAGCTTGGGCTCCGACTACGAGCAGTACTTC. Its translation is CASSLGSDYEQYF.

The CDR3 loop reads CASQITSGIDEQYF. CDR3 nucleotide sequence: TGTGCCAGCCAGATTACTAGCGGGATAGACGAGCAGTACTTC. The chain joins TRBV2 to TRBJ2-7; 10 bases match TRBD2. The length of the CDR3 is 14 residues. Germline trimming cut 8 bases from V and 5 bases from J; bases unmatched to any gene: 9. CDR1 SNHLY and CDR2 FYNNEI come from the germline V gene.

This chain joins TRBV18 and TRBJ2-3; D remains unclear. Per the germline V gene, CDR1 is KGHSH and CDR2 is LQKENI. V gave up 4 bases and J gave up 5 bases, with 7 bases separating them. The length of the CDR3 is 12 residues. CDR3 nucleotides: TGTGCCAGCTCACTAACGGGAGATACGCAGTATTTT. This codes for CASSLTGDTQYF.

This rearrangement joins TRBV28 to TRBJ2-7, with 13 bases fitting TRBD2. Germline CDR1 reads MDHEN; CDR2 reads SYDVKM. J lost 4 bases, V lost 3 bases, and 0 bases had no gene match. The CDR3 contains 14 residues. This chain's CDR3 is CASSLTSGRYEQYF. Written as DNA, the CDR3 is TGTGCCAGCAGTTTGACTAGCGGGAGGTACGAGCAGTACTTC. The full variable domain, with the rest looked up from reference TRBV28 and TRBJ2-7, is DVKVTQSSRYLVKRTGEKVFLECVQDMDHENMFWYRQDPGLGLRLIYFSYDVKMKEKGDIPEGYSVSREKKERFSLILESASTNQTSMYLCASSLTSGRYEQYFGPGTRLTVT.

The chain combines TRBV20-1 with TRBJ2-1; D possibly corresponds to TRBD1 (5 bases). The germline gives CDR1 DFQATT, CDR2 SNEGSKA (reference sequence). The CDR3 contains 10 residues. CDR3 amino acids: CSLGVIEQFF. Here the CDR3 DNA reads TGCAGCCTAGGGGTAATTGAGCAGTTCTTC.

The chain links TRBV27 to TRBJ2-7; no firm D call. The CDR3 has 14 amino acids. Trimming removed 3 bases at V and 2 bases at J, with 11 bases between. CDR1 is MNHEY, CDR2 SMNVEV, per germline (reference sequence). CDR3 in amino acids: CASSFYPGAYEQYF. In DNA, the CDR3 is TGTGCCAGCAGTTTTTATCCCGGAGCCTACGAGCAGTACTTC.

In this sample, this clone turned up once. The V and J genes are TRBV6-6 and TRBJ1-4; weak D call: TRBD1 (6 bases). Germline values: CDR1 MNHNY, CDR2 SVGAGI (reference sequence). This CDR3 has 16 residues. The ends were cut back, 7 bases at V and 5 bases at J, with 20 bases in the middle. CDR3 DNA: TGTGCCAGCAACCAGGCCAGGGGACGGATGAATGAAAAACTGTTTTTT. Protein: CASNQARGRMNEKLFF.

The chain joins TRBV27 to TRBJ2-7, with TRBD1 matching over 9 bases. Germline CDR1 is MNHEY and CDR2 is SMNVEV (reference sequence). This CDR3 is built from 15 residues. V was clipped by 3 bases and J by 2 bases; unmatched bases: 5. CDR3 in amino acids: CASSLGTGTTYEQYF. Written as DNA, the CDR3 is TGTGCCAGCAGTTTGGGGACAGGGACGACCTACGAGCAGTACTTC.

Comments on this clone: Other DNA sequences from this sample encode an identical CDR3 as well. The chain has TRBV5-1 and TRBJ2-7; D remains ambiguous. Germline CDR1 SGHRS, CDR2 YFSETQ. V was trimmed by 0 bases and J by 3 bases, leaving 7 bases between them. The CDR3 loop spans 13 amino acids. The CDR3 DNA is TGCGCCAGCAGCTTGGAGACTCGCTACGAGCAGTACTTC. It encodes CASSLETRYEQYF.

The CDR3, as DNA: TGTGCCAGCAGTGAAGCGCTGGGAGTTGGGCCCTACAATGAGCAGTTCTTC. Translation: CASSEALGVGPYNEQFF. V gene TRBV2 combines with J gene TRBJ2-1, with a weak D call TRBD2 (5 bases). This CDR3 comprises 17 residues. The ends were cut back, 0 bases at V and 2 bases at J, with 14 bases in the middle. The germline CDR1 and CDR2 sequences are SNHLY and FYNNEI. Full variable domain (missing parts from reference TRBV2 and TRBJ2-1): EPEVTQTPSHQVTQMGQEVILRCVPISNHLYFYWYRQILGQKVEFLVSFYNNEISEKSEIFDDQFSVERPDGSNFTLKIRSTKLEDSAMYFCASSEALGVGPYNEQFFGPGTRLTVL.

The V call is TRBV27, the J call TRBJ2-3, with D perhaps matching TRBD2 (6 bases). This CDR3 has 14 amino acids. V gave up 5 bases and J gave up 5 bases, with 14 bases separating them. The germline V gene has CDR1 MNHEY and CDR2 SMNVEV (reference sequence). CDR3 DNA sequence: TGTGCCAGCAGTCCGGAGGGAACTATAGATACGCAGTATTTT. Translating gives CASSPEGTIDTQYF.

The V and J genes are TRBV4-1 and TRBJ2-5, with TRBD1 matching over 9 bases. Germline-derived CDR1 and CDR2 are MGHRA and YSYEKL. Trimming removed 2 bases from V and 5 bases from J; junction bases left unmatched: 3. This CDR3 comprises 14 residues. The CDR3 DNA reads TGCGCCAGCAGCCAAATGACAGGGGGGGAGACCCAGTACTTC. Its translation: CASSQMTGGETQYF.

The chain carries TRBV28 and TRBJ2-5, with 7 bases identical to TRBD2. V was pared by 5 bases and J by 5 bases, with 8 bases of the junction left unmatched. The germline V gene encodes CDR1 MDHEN and CDR2 SYDVKM. The CDR3 totals 14 residues. CDR3 DNA: TGTGCCAGCAGTACAGGACTAGATCCCGAGACCCAGTACTTC. Its protein product is CASSTGLDPETQYF.

The chain employs TRBV19 and TRBJ2-1, with D possibly matching TRBD2 (6 bases). This CDR3 has 13 amino acids. CDR1 and CDR2 (germline): LNHDA, SQIVND (reference sequence). Trimming shortened V by 6 bases and J by 4 bases, and 10 bases separated the two germline ends. The CDR3, as DNA: TGTGCCAGTAGCTTGGGACTTTACAATGAGCAGTTCTTC. Translated: CASSLGLYNEQFF.

The chain is built from TRBV7-6 and TRBJ1-3; no clear D. Germline CDR1 is SGHVS and CDR2 is FNYEAQ. V lost 1 base and J 9 bases, leaving 13 bases between the germline ends. CDR3 length: 14 amino acids. The chain's CDR3 is CASSLGSSRTTIYF. The CDR3 nucleotides are TGTGCCAGCAGCTTAGGCAGTTCAAGAACCACCATATATTTT.

Only one count was recorded for this clone. The rearrangement uses TRBV9 and TRBJ2-1; tentative D call: TRBD2 (5 bases). The CDR3 covers 15 residues. CDR1 SGDLS and CDR2 YYNGEE come from the germline V gene. V was shortened by 0 bases and J by 7 bases, with 14 bases between the two germline ends. The CDR3 loop reads CASSVEGGLRNEQFF. The CDR3 DNA is TGTGCCAGCAGCGTAGAGGGCGGGCTAAGGAATGAGCAGTTCTTC. Looking up the rest from reference TRBV9 and TRBJ2-1 gives the full variable domain: DSGVTQTPKHLITATGQRVTLRCSPRSGDLSVYWYQQSLDQGLQFLIQYYNGEERAKGNILERFSAQQFPDLHSELNLSSLELGDSALYFCASSVEGGLRNEQFFGPGTRLTVL.